Included here is one T cell receptor (beta chain) sequence, with context. Antigen unknown. The data were obtained in a study of T cells after yellow fever vaccination. General study findings and limits: FACS-sorted repertoires could contain abundant clonotypes contaminating from the bulk population.

Using its own MiXCR run on the 5' RACE reads, TCRdb lists one record per CDR3 protein. The sample yields under 600,000 distinct CDR3 sequences, roughly 13% seen once. The receptor comes from a young man who received the YFV17D yellow fever vaccine. The sample was PBMCs, taken on the day of the yellow fever booster vaccination.

The chain's CDR3 is CATKGTTNTGELFF. Here the CDR3 DNA reads TGTGCCACCAAGGGGACAACGAACACCGGGGAGCTGTTTTTT. The rearrangement links TRBV19 to TRBJ2-2, with D perhaps matching TRBD1 (6 bases). V lost 10 bases and J 0 bases, leaving 12 bases between the germline ends. The CDR3 covers 14 residues. From germline, CDR1 is LNHDA and CDR2 SQIVND (reference sequence).